The 9 T cell receptor beta chains listed next were all sequenced from one sample in a study of T-cell memory formation after mild COVID-19. MiXCR, run by TCRdb on the 5' RACE reads, gives a single entry per CDR3 protein. The sample records nearly 40,000 distinct CDR3 sequences, about 6.7% being singletons. The specimen sequenced was PBMCs or a T cell subset sorted from them (not recorded which). Source of these receptors: an adult who had mild COVID-19 (a few samples of this study predate the infection). Cell type and time point are not known.

This sequence joins TRBV30 and TRBJ2-6, with 7 bases lining up with TRBD1. V lost 8 bases to trimming and J lost 0 bases; unmatched junction nucleotides: 7. This CDR3 is built from 15 residues. Per the germline V gene, CDR1 is GTSNPN and CDR2 is SVGIG (reference sequence). This chain's CDR3 is CATTRDSSGANVLTF. CDR3 nucleotide sequence: TGTGCCACCACTCGGGACAGCTCTGGGGCCAACGTCCTGACTTTC.

This clonotype was seen only a few times. This chain uses TRBV12-3 or TRBV12-4 with TRBJ1-2, with D uncertain. The CDR3 covers 16 residues. V was shortened by 7 bases and J by 2 bases, with 20 bases between the two germline ends. The CDR3: CASTPAGSRSNYGYTF. The CDR3 region has the DNA TGTGCCAGCACCCCAGCCGGAAGCAGATCAAACTATGGCTACACCTTC.

This clonotype has only a few counts. The chain links TRBV7-8 to TRBJ1-1; 10 nucleotides line up with TRBD1. Germline CDR1 reads SGHVS; CDR2 reads FQNEAQ. CDR3 length: 15 amino acids. V dropped 1 base and J dropped 4; count of bases not matched to a gene: 3. CDR3 amino acids: CASSLGDRGSTEAFF. In DNA, the CDR3 is TGTGCCAGCAGCTTAGGGGACAGGGGCAGCACTGAAGCTTTCTTT. Full variable domain (remainder filled in from reference TRBV7-8 and TRBJ1-1): GAGVSQSPRYKVAKRGQDVALRCDPISGHVSLFWYQQALGQGPEFLTYFQNEAQLDKSGLPSDRFFAERPEGSVSTLKIQRTQQEDSAVYLCASSLGDRGSTEAFFGQGTRLTVV.

This clonotype was seen at least ten times. The genes are TRBV28 and TRBJ2-4, with D perhaps matching TRBD2 (5 bases). From germline, CDR1 is MDHEN and CDR2 SYDVKM. This CDR3 comprises 17 residues. V was trimmed by 2 bases and J by 2 bases, leaving 16 bases between them. The CDR3 DNA sequence: TGTGCCAGCAGTTTACCGGGAATTCGGGCGACCAAAAACATTCAGTACTTC. It specifies CASSLPGIRATKNIQYF.

This clonotype was seen repeatedly, ten times or more. The V call is TRBV4-3, the J call TRBJ2-1; TRBD2 matches 11 bases. The CDR3 contains 14 residues. Trimming took 4 bases from V and 10 from J; bases not matched to a gene: 6. Looked up from germline, CDR1 is LGHNA and CDR2 is YSLEER. The CDR3 sequence is CASSRTGLAAEQFF. The CDR3 DNA reads TGCGCCAGCAGCCGAACGGGACTAGCGGCCGAGCAGTTCTTC.

This clonotype was seen repeatedly, ten times or more. The V call is TRBV9, the J call TRBJ2-3; 10 nucleotides line up with TRBD2. Germline values: CDR1 SGDLS, CDR2 YYNGEE. V dropped 0 bases and J dropped 5; count of bases not matched to a gene: 6. This CDR3 is built from 16 residues. CDR3 residues: CASSVASGRVGDTQYF. Here the CDR3 DNA reads TGTGCCAGCAGCGTAGCTAGCGGGAGAGTCGGAGATACGCAGTATTTT. The complete variable domain, with remaining parts taken from reference TRBV9 and TRBJ2-3, reads DSGVTQTPKHLITATGQRVTLRCSPRSGDLSVYWYQQSLDQGLQFLIQYYNGEERAKGNILERFSAQQFPDLHSELNLSSLELGDSALYFCASSVASGRVGDTQYFGPGTRLTVL.

This chain uses TRBV18 with TRBJ2-7, with 7 bases aligning to TRBD2. This CDR3 contains 15 residues. Germline trimming cut 2 bases from V and 7 bases from J; bases unmatched to any gene: 11. Germline CDR1 reads KGHSH; CDR2 reads LQKENI. The CDR3 loop is CASSPYSGGPREQYF. CDR3 DNA: TGTGCCAGCTCACCATACTCGGGAGGTCCGAGGGAGCAGTACTTC.

A few counts support this clonotype. The gene calls are TRBV7-2 and TRBJ1-1; D ambiguous. In germline, CDR1 is SGHTA, CDR2 FQGNSA. V was cut by 2 bases and J by 1 base, with 8 bases left in between. CDR3 length: 14 amino acids. For the CDR3, the DNA is TGTGCCAGCAGCTTACAGCGAGGGAACACTGAAGCTTTCTTT. Residues: CASSLQRGNTEAFF.

This clonotype was found a few times. The CDR3 protein is CARGQGSTGELFF. The DNA for the CDR3 is TGTGCCAGAGGACAGGGGAGCACCGGGGAGCTGTTTTTT. The rearrangement links TRBV2 to TRBJ2-2, with 9 bases fitting TRBD1. Germline-derived CDR1 and CDR2 are SNHLY and FYNNEI. CDR3 length: 13 residues. Trimming removed 9 bases from V and 4 bases from J; junction bases left unmatched: 3.